This T cell receptor beta chain stems from a study of post-analysis software for immune sequencing data. General study findings and limits: Five or six TRBV segments appeared more often in patients than in controls, and TRBV5-6, TRBV5-1 and TRBV20-1 were among these.

This clonotype came up once. Its antigen is not identified. The CDR3 spans 15 residues. CDR1 is SEHNR, CDR2 FQNEAQ, per germline (reference sequence). Trimming took 3 bases from V and 2 from J; bases not matched to a gene: 1. Included in the TCR beta cDNA libraries were unique molecular identifiers. The source material, about 0.9 to 11 million T cells, gave rise to 500,000 or so cDNA molecules. TCRdb independently ran MiXCR on the PCR reads; one entry per CDR3 protein. Of under 200,000 distinct CDR3 sequences in the sample, roughly 40% were seen once. The J gene is TRBJ2-7, the V gene TRBV7-9, with 13 bases that match TRBD2. The specimen comprised blood, sampled after autologous hematopoietic stem cell transplantation. The receptor was derived from a girl between 10 and 17 years old with multiple sclerosis. CDR3 amino acids: CASSLTSGGTYEQYF. Written as DNA, the CDR3 is TGTGCCAGCAGCTTGACTAGCGGGGGGACCTACGAGCAGTACTTC.